This entry lists 23 T cell receptor beta chains sequenced from one sample in a study of shared clonotypes between healthy human individuals. Measured with immunoSEQ multiplex PCR; TCRdb has only the in-frame clones, and not every one. The sample yields 1,100,000 or so clones, around 78% seen once. Sequences were obtained from memory CD4+ T cells from PBMCs. Subset denoted: CD45RA-negative fraction. The receptor set was obtained from a man younger than 35 in good health. Some clones in this sample may be carry-over from other donors' samples.

The chain uses TRBV29-1 and TRBJ2-5; D is ambiguous. Per the germline V gene, CDR1 is SQVTM and CDR2 is ANQGSEA. The CDR3 spans 12 residues. The V end lost 7 bases, the J end lost 5 bases, and 14 bases lay between the germline ends. CDR3 coding DNA: TGCAGCGGGGTCGGCAGCAGGGAGACCCAGTACTTC. Encoded protein: CSGVGSRETQYF.

V and J are TRBV30 and TRBJ1-3; possible D gene TRBD1, 6 bases. Germline V CDR1 and CDR2: GTSNPN, SVGIG (reference sequence). V was shortened by 0 bases and J by 0 bases, with 6 bases between the two germline ends. The CDR3 sequence is 14 residues long. The CDR3 DNA follows: TGTGCCTGGAGTGTACAGGGCTCTGGAAACACCATATATTTT. This gives the protein CAWSVQGSGNTIYF.

Here the CDR3 reads CASSPASYGYTF. The CDR3 nucleotides read TGCGCCAGCAGCCCGGCCAGCTATGGCTACACCTTC. This chain connects TRBV5-1 to TRBJ1-2; no clear D gene. Germline CDR1 reads SGHRS; CDR2 reads YFSETQ. Trimming stripped 4 bases from V and 4 bases from J, with 8 bases between. The CDR3 is made up of 12 amino acids.

V gene TRBV25-1 combines with J gene TRBJ2-1, with D unresolved. V was cut by 1 base and J by 2 bases, with 9 bases left in between. This CDR3 region has 15 residues. Germline V CDR1 and CDR2: MGHDK, SYGVNS. CDR3 region: CASSESGITYNEQFF. The CDR3 DNA reads TGTGCCAGCAGTGAATCGGGCATAACCTACAATGAGCAGTTCTTC.

The chain couples TRBV7-4 to TRBJ2-3, with 10 bases fitting TRBD2. V was clipped by 5 bases and J by 6 bases; unmatched bases: 5. Germline-derived CDR1 and CDR2 are SGHVT and SQSDAQ. The CDR3 is 14 amino acids. The CDR3: CASSPSGSKDTQYF. The CDR3 coding sequence is TGTGCCAGCAGCCCTAGCGGGAGTAAGGATACGCAGTATTTT.

This chain links TRBV6-6 with TRBJ2-6; TRBD2 matches at 7 bases. V trimming: 5 bases; J trimming: 3 bases; junction bases outside the gene matches: 4. CDR1 and CDR2 (germline): MNHNY, SVGAGI (reference sequence). The CDR3 consists of 15 residues. Here the CDR3 reads CASSRTGGGANVLTF. CDR3 nucleotide sequence: TGTGCCAGCAGTCGAACGGGAGGTGGGGCCAACGTCCTGACTTTC.

The chain is built from TRBV29-1 and TRBJ2-7, with 7 bases fitting TRBD1. J was trimmed by 7 bases and V by 8 bases; bases with no gene match: 17. This CDR3 is built from 14 residues. Germline CDR1 SQVTM, CDR2 ANQGSEA. For the CDR3, the DNA is TGCAGCATATTGATAGGGGGCGGCCTGGGAGAGCAGTACTTC. Its protein product is CSILIGGGLGEQYF.

This chain connects TRBV25-1 to TRBJ2-3; D uncertain. V gave up 2 bases and J gave up 1 base, with 13 bases separating them. Germline V gene lookup returns CDR1 MGHDK and CDR2 SYGVNS. The CDR3 sequence is 16 residues long. The CDR3 sequence is CASSEIRSLRTDTQYF. In DNA, the CDR3 is TGTGCCAGCAGTGAAATAAGATCTCTACGCACAGATACGCAGTATTTT.

The chain combines TRBV7-2 with TRBJ1-5, with D possibly TRBD1 on 5 matching bases. Germline-derived CDR1 and CDR2 are SGHTA and FQGNSA. This CDR3 is built from 14 residues. V was pared by 7 bases and J by 7 bases, with 17 bases between. As DNA, the CDR3 is TGTGCCAGCACCCCCCAGGGAGGGTGGCAGCCCCAGCATTTT. It specifies CASTPQGGWQPQHF.

Here the CDR3 DNA reads TGTGCCAGCTCACCACCGTGGGCAGGGGAAGAGACCCAGTACTTC. This sequence encodes CASSPPWAGEETQYF. The chain combines TRBV18 with TRBJ2-5, with a possible D match to TRBD1 (6 bases). V lost 0 bases and J 3 bases, leaving 11 bases between the germline ends. Germline V gene sequence: CDR1 KGHSH, CDR2 LQKENI. This CDR3 is built from 15 residues.

With respect to this clone: Other DNA sequences in the same sample also yield this CDR3. This chain joins TRBV5-1 and TRBJ1-5; D unresolved. V lost 0 bases and J 4 bases, leaving 8 bases between the germline ends. CDR1 and CDR2 from the germline V gene are SGHRS and YFSETQ. The CDR3 covers 14 residues. CDR3 region: CASSLEAGNQPQHF. The CDR3 DNA is TGCGCCAGCAGCTTGGAGGCTGGGAATCAGCCCCAGCATTTT.

This clone occurred a few times. The chain employs TRBV7-2 and TRBJ1-5; tentatively, D is TRBD1 (6 bases). Germline V gene lookup returns CDR1 SGHTA and CDR2 FQGNSA. This CDR3 is built from 15 residues. Trimming stripped 1 base from V and 4 bases from J, with 11 bases between. Here the CDR3 reads CASSLGGLGNQPQHF. The CDR3 DNA is TGTGCCAGCAGCTTAGGGGGGCTAGGGAATCAGCCCCAGCATTTT.

The chain recombines TRBV10-3 with TRBJ2-5, with 10 bases that match TRBD2. Losses at the gene ends were 3 bases for V and 0 bases for J; bases not matched to a gene: 7. The CDR3 is 17 amino acids. Germline V gene data show CDR1 as ENHRY and CDR2 as SYGVKD. The CDR3 nucleotides are TGTGCCATCAGTGATCATCTAGGACTAGCGGACCAAGAGACCCAGTACTTC. It translates to CAISDHLGLADQETQYF.

The rearrangement joins TRBV18 to TRBJ1-3; D is unclear. Germline V CDR1 and CDR2: KGHSH, LQKENI. Trimming shortened V by 0 bases and J by 2 bases, and 5 bases separated the two germline ends. The CDR3 loop spans 14 amino acids. The CDR3 sequence: CASSPPQAGNTIYF. The CDR3, as DNA: TGTGCCAGCTCACCACCTCAGGCTGGAAACACCATATATTTT. Full variable domain (rest looked up from reference TRBV18 and TRBJ1-3): NAGVMQNPRHLVRRRGQEARLRCSPMKGHSHVYWYRQLPEEGLKFMVYLQKENIIDESGMPKERFSAEFPKEGPSILRIQQVVRGDSAAYFCASSPPQAGNTIYFGEGSWLTVV.

As concerns this clone: A far larger clone is off by one base, so a read error is likely. The chain couples TRBV6-6 to TRBJ1-2; D is unclear. CDR1 and CDR2 (germline): MNHNY, SVGAGI (reference sequence). The CDR3 is made up of 14 amino acids. Trimming cost V 6 bases and J 2 bases, with 13 bases left between them. CDR3 protein: CASRPAVTNYGYTF. The CDR3 DNA is TGTGCCAGCAGACCCGCCGTGACCAACTATGGCTACACCTTC.

V usage is TRBV25-1 and J usage is TRBJ2-3; the D gene is possibly TRBD1 (6 bases). V was clipped by 6 bases and J by 2 bases, with 9 bases between them. Germline V gene lookup returns CDR1 MGHDK and CDR2 SYGVNS. The CDR3 runs to 13 residues. CDR3 sequence: CASSWDNTDTQYF. Written as DNA, the CDR3 is TGTGCCAGCAGCTGGGACAACACAGATACGCAGTATTTT.

The chain joins TRBV28 to TRBJ2-7, with D tentatively TRBD2 (5 bases). The V end lost 8 bases, the J end lost 3 bases, and 17 bases lay between the germline ends. This CDR3 contains 14 residues. Germline V gene lookup returns CDR1 MDHEN and CDR2 SYDVKM. The CDR3 nucleotides read TGTGCCAGCGCTATGGCGACTACATACTACGAGCAGTACTTC. Its translation: CASAMATTYYEQYF.

The chain links TRBV7-3 to TRBJ1-2; the D is unclear. The CDR3 is 14 residues long. V was clipped by 1 base and J by 7 bases, with 13 bases between them. Germline V gene data show CDR1 as SGHTA and CDR2 as FQGTGA. CDR3 DNA sequence: TGTGCCAGCAGCTTAATATCCCAAATGGGTGGCTACACCTTC. Amino acid sequence: CASSLISQMGGYTF.

This chain uses TRBV5-6 with TRBJ2-5; 11 bases line up with TRBD2. The V segment lost 1 base and the J segment 4 bases; nucleotides outside the gene matches: 15. Germline lookup yields CDR1 SGHDT and CDR2 YYEEEE. This CDR3 region has 19 residues. CDR3 region: CASSLHIAGGLMASETQYF. The CDR3, as DNA: TGTGCCAGCAGCTTGCACATAGCGGGAGGGCTGATGGCATCAGAGACCCAGTACTTC.

The table lists this clone with a few counts. The rearrangement uses TRBV5-8 and TRBJ1-1; no definite D call. Germline values: CDR1 SGHTS, CDR2 YDEGEE. CDR3 length equals 12 residues. V dropped 2 bases and J dropped 4 bases, with 6 bases sitting between them. As DNA, the CDR3 is TGTGCCAGCAGCTTCAGGAGCACTGAAGCTTTCTTT. This codes for CASSFRSTEAFF.

The rearrangement uses TRBV28 and TRBJ1-2; TRBD1 matches at 9 bases. In germline, CDR1 is MDHEN, CDR2 SYDVKM. This CDR3 has 15 residues. V lost 2 bases to trimming and J lost 6 bases; unmatched junction nucleotides: 7. The CDR3 loop is CASSLIQGAGNGYTF. CDR3 DNA: TGTGCCAGCAGTTTAATACAGGGGGCGGGGAATGGCTACACCTTC.

V and J are TRBV7-9 and TRBJ2-1, with TRBD2 matching over 12 bases. V was clipped by 2 bases and J by 10 bases; unmatched bases: 6. Germline values: CDR1 SEHNR, CDR2 FQNEAQ (reference sequence). CDR3 length: 15 residues. The CDR3 coding sequence is TGTGCCAGCAGCTTATTTGGACTAGCGGGACGAGAGCAGTTCTTC. As protein: CASSLFGLAGREQFF.

This chain uses TRBV5-4 with TRBJ2-5; 11 positions agree with TRBD2. V lost 4 bases and J lost 3; bases outside the gene matches: 5. This CDR3 region has 15 residues. Germline loops: CDR1 SGHNT, CDR2 YYREEE (reference sequence). In nucleotides, the CDR3 is TGTGCCAGCAGCACAGGGACTAGCGGAGAAGAGACCCAGTACTTC. It is translated as CASSTGTSGEETQYF.